This is a list of T cell receptor beta chains from one sample in a study of glioma-infiltrating T cells after dendritic cell vaccination. TCRdb's copy holds only in-frame clones and misses some; the assay was immunoSEQ multiplex PCR. There are about 99,000 clones in the sample; around 81% occur only once, and less than 15% lies in the top ten. This material consisted of blood, taken before dendritic cell vaccination. The receptor set was obtained from a human donor with glioblastoma. CDR3s leave out the opening cysteine and the closing phenylalanine or tryptophan.

TRBV6-4	TRBJ2-1	13	ASSGTSGAYNEQF
TRBV6-1	TRBJ2-7	14	ASSEAGPGSGYEQY
TRBV7-8	TRBJ1-2	13	ASSGKGQASWGYT
TRBV4-3	TRBJ1-4	13	ASSLRARTNEKLF
TRBV7-2	TRBJ2-5	13	ASSSRLRDFETQY
TRBV27	TRBJ1-1	12	ASSLAGVSTEAF
TRBV27	TRBJ2-2	15	ASSSLSGDQGTGELF
TRBV28	TRBJ1-5	15	ASSFVGGTLSNQPQH
TRBV5-6	TRBJ1-2	10	ASSLQEIGYT
TRBV11-2	TRBJ1-4	12	ASSPDREDEKLF
TRBV7-9	TRBJ2-2	12	ASSLASFTGELF
TRBV28	TRBJ2-7	12	ASSPARDSLEQY
TRBV29-1	TRBJ1-3	15	SVVRSVVYSSRNTIY
TRBV7-6	TRBJ2-1	14	ASSSQSGGGYNEQF
TRBV5-1	TRBJ2-5	13	ASSGDRGIQETQY
TRBV6-6	TRBJ2-3	11	ASSYLGLAEQY
TRBV5-1	TRBJ2-2	15	ASSREGTLEGTGELF
TRBV10-3	TRBJ2-3	11	ATIANSTDTQY
TRBV19	TRBJ1-4	14	ASSRGGVVSVEKLF
TRBV15	TRBJ1-1	13	ATSRRSGPITEAF
TRBV9	TRBJ2-7	13	ASSGGRQGPEEQY
TRBV23-1	TRBJ1-4	12	ASSQGAVNEKLF
TRBV19	TRBJ1-5	13	TSSITAVGQGPQH
TRBV5-6	TRBJ1-3	12	ASSDGTAGNTIY
TRBV5-1	TRBJ2-2	13	ASSLAVGDTGELF
TRBV30	TRBJ2-7	11	AWSVYGNYEQY
TRBV5-4	.	13	ASSLEPSADNEQF
TRBV10-3	TRBJ2-5	13	AISESAGGRETQY
TRBV5-4	TRBJ2-1	13	ASSLPIGSYNEQF
TRBV5-1	TRBJ2-1	15	ASSLRASGLSYNEQF
TRBV11-3	TRBJ2-7	13	ASSFSPGGGPRQY
TRBV5-5	TRBJ2-1	13	ASCLRGFAYNEQF
TRBV25-1	TRBJ2-7	10	ASSVGGGEQY
TRBV11-2	TRBJ1-1	12	ASSFGRTANEAF